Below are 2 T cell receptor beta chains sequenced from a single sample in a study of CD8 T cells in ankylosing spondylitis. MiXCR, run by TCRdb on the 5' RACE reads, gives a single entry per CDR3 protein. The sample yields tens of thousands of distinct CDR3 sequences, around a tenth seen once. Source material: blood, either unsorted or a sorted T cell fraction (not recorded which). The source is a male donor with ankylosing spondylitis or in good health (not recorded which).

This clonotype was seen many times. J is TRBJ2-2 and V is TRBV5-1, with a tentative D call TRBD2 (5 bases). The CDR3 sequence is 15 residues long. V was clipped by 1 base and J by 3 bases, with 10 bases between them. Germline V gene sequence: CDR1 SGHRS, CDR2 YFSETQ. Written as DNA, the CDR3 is TGCGCCAGCAGCTTGAACGGGGTCGACACCGGGGAGCTGTTTTTT. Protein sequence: CASSLNGVDTGELFF.

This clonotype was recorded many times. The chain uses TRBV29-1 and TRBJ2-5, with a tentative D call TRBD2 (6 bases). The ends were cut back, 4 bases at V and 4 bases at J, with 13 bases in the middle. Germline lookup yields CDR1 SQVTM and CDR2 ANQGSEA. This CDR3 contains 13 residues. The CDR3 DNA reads TGCAGCGTTGGGTACGGGGGTGGAGAGACCCAGTACTTC. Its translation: CSVGYGGGETQYF.